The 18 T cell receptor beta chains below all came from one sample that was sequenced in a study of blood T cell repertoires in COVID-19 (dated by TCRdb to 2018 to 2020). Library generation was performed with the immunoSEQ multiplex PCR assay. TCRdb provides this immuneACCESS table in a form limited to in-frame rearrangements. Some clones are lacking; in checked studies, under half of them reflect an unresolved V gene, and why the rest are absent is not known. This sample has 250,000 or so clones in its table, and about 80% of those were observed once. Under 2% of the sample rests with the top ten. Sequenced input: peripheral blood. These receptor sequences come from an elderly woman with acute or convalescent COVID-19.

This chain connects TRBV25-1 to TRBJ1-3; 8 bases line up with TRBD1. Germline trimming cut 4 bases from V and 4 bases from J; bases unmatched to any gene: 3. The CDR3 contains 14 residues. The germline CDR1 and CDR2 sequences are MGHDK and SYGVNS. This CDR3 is CASSGQGRGNTIYF. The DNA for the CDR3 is TGTGCCAGCAGTGGACAGGGGAGAGGAAACACCATATATTTT.

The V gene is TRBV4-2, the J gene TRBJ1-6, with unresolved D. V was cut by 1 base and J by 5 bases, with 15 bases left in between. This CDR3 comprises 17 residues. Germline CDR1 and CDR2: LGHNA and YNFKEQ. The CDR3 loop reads CASSQAAGIPDNSPLHF. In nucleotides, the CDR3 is TGTGCCAGCAGCCAAGCAGCCGGGATCCCTGATAATTCACCCCTCCACTTT.

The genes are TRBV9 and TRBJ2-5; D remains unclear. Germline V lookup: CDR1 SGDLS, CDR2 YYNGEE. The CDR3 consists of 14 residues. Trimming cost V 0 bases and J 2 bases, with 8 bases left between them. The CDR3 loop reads CASSVGIEQETQYF. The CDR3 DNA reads TGTGCCAGCAGCGTAGGTATAGAACAAGAGACCCAGTACTTC.

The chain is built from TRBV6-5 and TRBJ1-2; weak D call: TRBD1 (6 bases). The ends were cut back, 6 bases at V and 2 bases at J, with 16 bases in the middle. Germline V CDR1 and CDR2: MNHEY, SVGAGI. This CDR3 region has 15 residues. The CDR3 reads CASRGTGLGNYGYTF. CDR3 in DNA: TGTGCCAGCAGGGGAACAGGGTTGGGGAACTATGGCTACACCTTC.

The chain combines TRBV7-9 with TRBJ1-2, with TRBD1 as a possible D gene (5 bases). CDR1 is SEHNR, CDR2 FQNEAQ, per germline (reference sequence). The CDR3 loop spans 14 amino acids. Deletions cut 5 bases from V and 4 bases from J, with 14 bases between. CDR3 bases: TGTGCCAGCAGCCAACGACAGACGGCCTATGGCTACACCTTC. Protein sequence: CASSQRQTAYGYTF.

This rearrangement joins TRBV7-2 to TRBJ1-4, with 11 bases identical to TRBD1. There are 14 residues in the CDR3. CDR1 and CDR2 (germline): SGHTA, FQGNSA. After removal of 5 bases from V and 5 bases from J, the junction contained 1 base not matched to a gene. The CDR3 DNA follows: TGTGCCAGCAGCCGGGACAGGGGGAATGAAAAACTGTTTTTT. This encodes CASSRDRGNEKLFF.

The CDR3 sequence: CASRQLAGASREQFF. The CDR3 DNA reads TGTGCCAGCAGACAACTAGCGGGAGCCTCCCGTGAGCAGTTCTTC. The chain is built from TRBV11-1 and TRBJ2-1; 11 nucleotides line up with TRBD2. The V gene's germline CDR1 is SGHAT and CDR2 FQDESV (reference sequence). V lost 6 bases and J lost 9; bases outside the gene matches: 10. The CDR3 covers 15 residues. Full variable domain (missing parts from reference TRBV11-1 and TRBJ2-1): EAEVAQSPRYKITEKSQAVAFWCDPISGHATLYWYRQILGQGPELLVQFQDESVVDDSQLPKDRFSAERLKGVDSTLKIQPAELGDSAMYLCASRQLAGASREQFFGPGTRLTVL.

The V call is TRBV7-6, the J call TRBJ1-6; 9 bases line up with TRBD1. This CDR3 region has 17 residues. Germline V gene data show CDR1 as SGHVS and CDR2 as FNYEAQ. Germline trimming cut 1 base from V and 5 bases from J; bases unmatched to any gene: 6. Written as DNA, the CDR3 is TGTGCCAGCAGCTTAGTCACCGGGACAGGGAATAATTCACCCCTCCACTTT. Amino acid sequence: CASSLVTGTGNNSPLHF.

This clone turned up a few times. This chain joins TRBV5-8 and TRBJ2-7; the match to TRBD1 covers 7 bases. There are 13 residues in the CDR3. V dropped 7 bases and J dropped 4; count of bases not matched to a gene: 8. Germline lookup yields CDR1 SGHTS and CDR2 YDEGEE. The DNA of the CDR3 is TGTGCCAGCGGAAGCGACAGGGCATACGAGCAGTACTTC. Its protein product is CASGSDRAYEQYF. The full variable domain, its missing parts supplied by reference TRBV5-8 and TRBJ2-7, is EAGVTQSPTHLIKTRGQQATLRCSPISGHTSVYWYQQALGLGLQFLLWYDEGEERNRGNFPPRFSGRQFPNYSSELNVNALELEDSALYLCASGSDRAYEQYFGPGTRLTVT.

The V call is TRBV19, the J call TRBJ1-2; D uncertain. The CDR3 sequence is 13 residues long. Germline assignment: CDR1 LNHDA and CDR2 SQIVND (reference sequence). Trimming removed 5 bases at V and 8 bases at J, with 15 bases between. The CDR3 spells CASSDPPRGGYTF. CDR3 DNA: TGTGCCAGTAGTGACCCTCCCCGAGGGGGCTACACCTTC. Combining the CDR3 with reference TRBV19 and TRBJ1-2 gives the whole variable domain DGGITQSPKYLFRKEGQNVTLSCEQNLNHDAMYWYRQDPGQGLRLIYYSQIVNDFQKGDIAEGYSVSREKKESFPLTVTSAQKNPTAFYLCASSDPPRGGYTFGSGTRLTVV.

CDR3 sequence: CATSDFLGLAGPYEQYF. As DNA, the CDR3 is TGTGCCACCAGTGATTTCCTGGGACTAGCGGGACCATACGAGCAGTACTTC. The chain uses TRBV24-1 and TRBJ2-7; 13 bases are shared with TRBD2. The J segment lost 4 bases and the V segment lost 1 base, leaving 6 bases of the junction unmatched. This CDR3 is built from 17 residues. Germline V gene lookup returns CDR1 KGHDR and CDR2 SFDVKD.

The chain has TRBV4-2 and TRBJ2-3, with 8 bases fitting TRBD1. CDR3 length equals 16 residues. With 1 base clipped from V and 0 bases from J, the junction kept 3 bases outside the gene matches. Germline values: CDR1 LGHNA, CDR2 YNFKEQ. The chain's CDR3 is CASSQVSGGSTDTQYF. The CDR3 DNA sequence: TGTGCCAGCAGCCAAGTTTCAGGGGGCAGCACAGATACGCAGTATTTT.

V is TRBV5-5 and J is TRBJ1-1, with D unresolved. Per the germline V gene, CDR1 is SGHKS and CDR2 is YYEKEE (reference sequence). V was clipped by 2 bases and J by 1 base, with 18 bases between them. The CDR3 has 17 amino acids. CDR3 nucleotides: TGTGCCAGCAGCTTAGTTGTGCGGGCGCCCGAGAACACTGAAGCTTTCTTT. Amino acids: CASSLVVRAPENTEAFF.

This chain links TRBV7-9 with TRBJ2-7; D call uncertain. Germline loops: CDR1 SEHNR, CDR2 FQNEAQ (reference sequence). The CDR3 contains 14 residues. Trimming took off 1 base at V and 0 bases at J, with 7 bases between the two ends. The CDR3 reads CASSLEYGSYEQYF. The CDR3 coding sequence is TGTGCCAGCAGCTTAGAATACGGCTCCTACGAGCAGTACTTC.

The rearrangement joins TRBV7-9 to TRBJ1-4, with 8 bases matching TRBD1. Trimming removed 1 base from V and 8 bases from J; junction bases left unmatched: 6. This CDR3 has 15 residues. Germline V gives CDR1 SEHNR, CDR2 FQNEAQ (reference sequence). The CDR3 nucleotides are TGTGCCAGCAGCTTAGGACAGGGGTCGGGGGAAAAACTGTTTTTT. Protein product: CASSLGQGSGEKLFF.

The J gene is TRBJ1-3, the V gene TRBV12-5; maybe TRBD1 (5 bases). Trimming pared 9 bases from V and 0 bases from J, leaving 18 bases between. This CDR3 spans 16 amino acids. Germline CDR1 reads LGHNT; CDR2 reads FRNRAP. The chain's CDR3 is CARGGSRISSGNTIYF. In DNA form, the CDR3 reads TGTGCTAGGGGGGGGAGCAGAATAAGCTCTGGAAACACCATATATTTT.

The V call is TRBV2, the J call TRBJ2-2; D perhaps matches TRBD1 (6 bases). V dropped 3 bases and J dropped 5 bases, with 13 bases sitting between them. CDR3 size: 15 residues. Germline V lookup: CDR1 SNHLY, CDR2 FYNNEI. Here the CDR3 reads CASSEVQGATGELFF. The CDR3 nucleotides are TGTGCCAGCAGTGAGGTACAGGGAGCGACCGGGGAGCTGTTTTTT.

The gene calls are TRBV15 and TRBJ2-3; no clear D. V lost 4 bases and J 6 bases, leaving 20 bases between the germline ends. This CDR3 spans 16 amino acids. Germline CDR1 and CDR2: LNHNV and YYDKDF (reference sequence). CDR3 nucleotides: TGTGCCACCAGCATCCGCTCGGCCGGAGCAGCTGATACGCAGTATTTT. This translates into CATSIRSAGAADTQYF.